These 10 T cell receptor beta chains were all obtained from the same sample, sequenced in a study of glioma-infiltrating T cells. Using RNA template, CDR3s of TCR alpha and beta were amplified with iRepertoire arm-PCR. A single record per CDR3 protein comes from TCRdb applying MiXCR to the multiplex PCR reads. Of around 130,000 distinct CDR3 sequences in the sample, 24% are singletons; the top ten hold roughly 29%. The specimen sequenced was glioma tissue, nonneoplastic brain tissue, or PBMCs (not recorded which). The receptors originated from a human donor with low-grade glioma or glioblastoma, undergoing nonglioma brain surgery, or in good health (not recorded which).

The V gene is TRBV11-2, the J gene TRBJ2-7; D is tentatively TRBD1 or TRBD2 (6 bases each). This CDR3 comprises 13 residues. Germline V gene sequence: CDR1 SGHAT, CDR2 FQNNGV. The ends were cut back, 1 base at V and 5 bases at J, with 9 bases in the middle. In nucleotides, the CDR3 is TGTGCCAGCAGCTTAGCCGGGGGCCACGAGCAGTACGTC. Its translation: CASSLAGGHEQYV.

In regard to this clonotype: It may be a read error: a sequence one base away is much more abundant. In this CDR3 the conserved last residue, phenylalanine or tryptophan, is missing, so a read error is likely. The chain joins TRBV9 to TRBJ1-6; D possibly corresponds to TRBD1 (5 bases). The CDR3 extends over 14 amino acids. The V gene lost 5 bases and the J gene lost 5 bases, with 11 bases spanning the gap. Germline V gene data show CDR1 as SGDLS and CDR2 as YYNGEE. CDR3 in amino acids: CASSGAPDNSPLHL. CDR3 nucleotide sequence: TGTGCCAGCAGTGGGGCCCCTGATAATTCACCCCTCCACTTG.

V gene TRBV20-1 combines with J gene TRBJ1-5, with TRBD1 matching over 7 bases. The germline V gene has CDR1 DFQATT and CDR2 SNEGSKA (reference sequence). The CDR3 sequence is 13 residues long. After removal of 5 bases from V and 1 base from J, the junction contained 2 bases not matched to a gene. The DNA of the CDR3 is TGCAGTGCTGCGGACAGGAGCAATCAGCCCCAGCATTTT. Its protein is CSAADRSNQPQHF.

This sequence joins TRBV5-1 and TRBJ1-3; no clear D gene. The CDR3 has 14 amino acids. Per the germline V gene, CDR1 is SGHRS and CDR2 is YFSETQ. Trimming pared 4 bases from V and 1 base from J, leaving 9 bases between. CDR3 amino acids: CASSPGRSGNTIYF. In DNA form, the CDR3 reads TGCGCCAGCAGCCCCGGGAGATCTGGAAACACCATATATTTT. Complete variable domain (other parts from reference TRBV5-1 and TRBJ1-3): KAGVTQTPRYLIKTRGQQVTLSCSPISGHRSVSWYQQTPGQGLQFLFEYFSETQRNKGNFPGRFSGRQFSNSRSEMNVSTLELGDSALYLCASSPGRSGNTIYFGEGSWLTVV.

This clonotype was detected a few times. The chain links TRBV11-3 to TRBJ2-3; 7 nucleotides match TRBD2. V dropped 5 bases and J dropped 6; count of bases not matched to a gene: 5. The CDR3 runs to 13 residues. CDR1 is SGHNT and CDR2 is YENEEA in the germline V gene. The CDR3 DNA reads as TGTGCCAGCAGCCGCGTGGGGGGGGATACGCAGTATTTT. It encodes CASSRVGGDTQYF.

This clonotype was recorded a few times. CDR3: CSATGTGGPADYGYTF. The DNA for the CDR3 is TGCAGTGCCACCGGGACAGGGGGGCCAGCGGACTATGGCTACACCTTC. V gene TRBV20-1 combines with J gene TRBJ1-2; 11 positions match TRBD1. The CDR3 spans 16 residues. Germline V lookup: CDR1 DFQATT, CDR2 SNEGSKA (reference sequence). V trimming: 6 bases; J trimming: 3 bases; junction bases outside the gene matches: 12.

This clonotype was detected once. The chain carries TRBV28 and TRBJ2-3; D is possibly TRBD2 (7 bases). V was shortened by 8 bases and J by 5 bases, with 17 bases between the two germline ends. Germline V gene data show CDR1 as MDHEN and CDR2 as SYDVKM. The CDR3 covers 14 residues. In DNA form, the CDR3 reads TGTGCCAGCGCTGGGGGGGGCCCGGGAGATACGCAGTATTTT. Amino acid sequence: CASAGGGPGDTQYF.

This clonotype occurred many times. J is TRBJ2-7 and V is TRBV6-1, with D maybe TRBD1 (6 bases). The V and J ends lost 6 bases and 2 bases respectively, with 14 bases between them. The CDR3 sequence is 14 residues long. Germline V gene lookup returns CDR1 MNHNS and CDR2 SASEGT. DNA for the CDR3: TGTGCCAGCAGCAACAACGACAGGCCCTACGAGCAGTACGTC. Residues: CASSNNDRPYEQYV.

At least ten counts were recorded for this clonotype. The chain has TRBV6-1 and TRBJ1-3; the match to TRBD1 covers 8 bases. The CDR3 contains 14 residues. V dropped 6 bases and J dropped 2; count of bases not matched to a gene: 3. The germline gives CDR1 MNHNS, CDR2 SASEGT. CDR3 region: CASRKQGAGNTIYF. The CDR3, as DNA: TGTGCCAGCAGGAAACAGGGGGCTGGAAACACCATATATTTT.

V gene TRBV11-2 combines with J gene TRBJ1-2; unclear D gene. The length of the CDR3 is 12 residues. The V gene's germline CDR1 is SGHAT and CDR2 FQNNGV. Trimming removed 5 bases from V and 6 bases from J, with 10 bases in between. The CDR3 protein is CASSRTPNGYTF. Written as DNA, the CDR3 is TGTGCCAGCAGCCGGACCCCGAATGGCTACACCTTC.